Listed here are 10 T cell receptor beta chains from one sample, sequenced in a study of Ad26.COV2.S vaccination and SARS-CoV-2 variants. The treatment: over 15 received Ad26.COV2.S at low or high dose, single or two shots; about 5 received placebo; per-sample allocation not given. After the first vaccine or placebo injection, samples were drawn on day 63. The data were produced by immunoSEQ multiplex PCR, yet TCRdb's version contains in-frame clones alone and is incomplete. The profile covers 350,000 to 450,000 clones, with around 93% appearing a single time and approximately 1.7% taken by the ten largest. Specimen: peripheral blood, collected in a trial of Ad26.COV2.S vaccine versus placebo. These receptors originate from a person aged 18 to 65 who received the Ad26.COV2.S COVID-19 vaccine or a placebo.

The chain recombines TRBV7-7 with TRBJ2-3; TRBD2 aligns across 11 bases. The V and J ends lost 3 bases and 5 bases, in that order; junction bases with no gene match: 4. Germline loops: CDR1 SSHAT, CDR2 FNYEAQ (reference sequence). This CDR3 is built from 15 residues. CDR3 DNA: TGTGCCAGCAGCTTTAGCGGGGGGGCCCTAGATACGCAGTATTTT. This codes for CASSFSGGALDTQYF.

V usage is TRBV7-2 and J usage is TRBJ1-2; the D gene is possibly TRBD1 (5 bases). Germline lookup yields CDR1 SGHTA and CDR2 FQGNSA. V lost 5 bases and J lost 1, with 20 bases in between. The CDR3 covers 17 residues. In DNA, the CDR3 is TGTGCCAGCAGCCTGATAGCCAGACCAAGGGGTAACTATGGCTACACCTTC. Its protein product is CASSLIARPRGNYGYTF.

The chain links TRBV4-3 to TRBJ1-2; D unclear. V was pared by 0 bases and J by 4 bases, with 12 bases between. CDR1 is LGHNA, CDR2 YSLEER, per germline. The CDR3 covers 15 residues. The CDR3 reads CASSQDSARPYGYTF. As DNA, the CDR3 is TGCGCCAGCAGCCAAGATTCGGCCCGCCCCTATGGCTACACCTTC.

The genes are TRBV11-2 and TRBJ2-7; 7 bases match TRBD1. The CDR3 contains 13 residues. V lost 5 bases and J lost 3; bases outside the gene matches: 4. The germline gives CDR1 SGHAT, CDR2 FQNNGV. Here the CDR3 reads CASSPTGNYEQYF. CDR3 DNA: TGTGCCAGCAGCCCGACAGGGAACTACGAGCAGTACTTC.

The CDR3 region has the DNA TGTGCCAGCAGTTTTGGGTTGCCCTACAATGAGCAGTTCTTC. Translation gives CASSFGLPYNEQFF. The chain carries TRBV6-2 or TRBV6-3 and TRBJ2-1, with no clear D. Trimming removed 4 bases at V and 2 bases at J, with 9 bases between. Germline V gene sequence: CDR1 MNHEY, CDR2 SVGEGT. The CDR3 loop spans 14 amino acids.

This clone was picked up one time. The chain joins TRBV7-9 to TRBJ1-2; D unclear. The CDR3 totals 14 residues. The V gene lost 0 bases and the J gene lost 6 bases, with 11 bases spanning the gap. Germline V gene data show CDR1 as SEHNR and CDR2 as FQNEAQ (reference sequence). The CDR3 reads CASSLAPVVDGYTF. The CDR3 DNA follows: TGTGCCAGCAGCTTAGCCCCCGTTGTCGATGGCTACACCTTC.

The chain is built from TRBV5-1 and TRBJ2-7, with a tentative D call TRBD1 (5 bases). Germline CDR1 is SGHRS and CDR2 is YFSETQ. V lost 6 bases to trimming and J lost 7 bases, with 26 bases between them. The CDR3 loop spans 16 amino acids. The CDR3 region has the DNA TGCGCCAGCACCAAGGGGAAGGGGCTACCCGATGGGGAGCAGTACTTC. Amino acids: CASTKGKGLPDGEQYF.

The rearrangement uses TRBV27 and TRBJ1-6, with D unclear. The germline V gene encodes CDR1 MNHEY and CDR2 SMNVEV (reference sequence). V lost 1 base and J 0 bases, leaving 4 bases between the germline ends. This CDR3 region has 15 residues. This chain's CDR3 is CASSLWSSYNSPLHF. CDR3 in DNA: TGTGCCAGCAGTTTATGGAGCTCCTATAATTCACCCCTCCACTTT.

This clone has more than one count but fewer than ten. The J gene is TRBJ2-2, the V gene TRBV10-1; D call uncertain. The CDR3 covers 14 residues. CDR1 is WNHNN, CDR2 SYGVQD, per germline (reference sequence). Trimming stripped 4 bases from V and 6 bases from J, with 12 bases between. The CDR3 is CASSVSPASGELFF. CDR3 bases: TGCGCCAGCAGTGTGTCCCCGGCCTCCGGGGAGCTGTTTTTT.

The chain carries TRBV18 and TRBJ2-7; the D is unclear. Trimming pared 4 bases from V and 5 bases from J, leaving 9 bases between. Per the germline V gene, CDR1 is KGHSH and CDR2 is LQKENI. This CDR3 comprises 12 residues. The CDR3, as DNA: TGTGCCAGCTCACTACAGATCGACGAGCAGTACTTC. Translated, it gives CASSLQIDEQYF.